Shown below are 32 T cell receptor beta chains from a single sample sequenced in a study of patients and donors after allogeneic stem cell transplantation. Via MiXCR, TCRdb re-called the RT-PCR reads, giving one row per CDR3 protein. The table includes over 400,000 distinct CDR3 sequences, 16% detected once. Source material: blood, either unsorted or a sorted T cell fraction (not recorded which). These receptor sequences come from a human donor who was either an allogeneic HSCT recipient or a stem cell or donor lymphocyte infusion donor (not recorded which). It is not recorded whose cells these are; they may come from a transplant donor.

The chain carries TRBV7-9 and TRBJ2-3, with a possible D match to TRBD2 (5 bases). Germline CDR1 and CDR2: SEHNR and FQNEAQ (reference sequence). Trimming stripped 5 bases from V and 1 base from J, with 10 bases between. There are 14 residues in the CDR3. Here the CDR3 DNA reads TGTGCCAGCAGCCCCGAGGAGGGCACAGATACGCAGTATTTT. Its translation is CASSPEEGTDTQYF. Complete variable domain (other parts from reference TRBV7-9 and TRBJ2-3): DTGVSQNPRHKITKRGQNVTFRCDPISEHNRLYWYRQTLGQGPEFLTYFQNEAQLEKSRLLSDRFSAERPKGSFSTLEIQRTEQGDSAMYLCASSPEEGTDTQYFGPGTRLTVL.

As DNA, the CDR3 is TGTGCTAGTGGTTTGAGCGGGGGGTACACAGATACGCAGTATTTT. Encoded protein: CASGLSGGYTDTQYF. The chain couples TRBV12-5 to TRBJ2-3, with TRBD2 identical over 9 bases. Germline-derived CDR1 and CDR2 are LGHNT and FRNRAP. The CDR3 runs to 15 residues. V shed 2 bases and J 2 bases; nucleotides not matched to a gene: 2.

This clonotype was seen at least ten times. The chain has TRBV29-1 and TRBJ2-2, with D perhaps TRBD1 (6 bases). Germline V CDR1 and CDR2: SQVTM, ANQGSEA. The CDR3 spans 12 residues. Trimming removed 6 bases from V and 6 bases from J, with 11 bases in between. CDR3 nucleotides: TGCAGCGTCCACAGGGAGTCCGGGGAGCTGTTTTTT. Amino acid sequence: CSVHRESGELFF.

The V call is TRBV7-3, the J call TRBJ2-2; D is ambiguous. The germline V gene encodes CDR1 SGHTA and CDR2 FQGTGA. The CDR3 contains 14 residues. Trimming removed 5 bases at V and 4 bases at J, with 11 bases between. The CDR3 region has the DNA TGTGCCAGCAGCGCGCGCCCGTCCACCGGGGAGCTGTTTTTT. This codes for CASSARPSTGELFF.

This clonotype is termed large (0.1 to 1%). The rearrangement joins TRBV12-3 or TRBV12-4 to TRBJ2-5, with D tentatively TRBD1 or TRBD2 (5 bases each). The V and J ends lost 5 bases and 5 bases respectively, with 18 bases between them. This CDR3 has 15 residues. The CDR3 sequence: CASSSRRDARETQYF. The CDR3 DNA is TGTGCCAGCAGTAGTCGCAGGGACGCCAGGGAGACCCAGTACTTC.

V and J are TRBV3-1 and TRBJ1-6, with 7 nucleotides matching TRBD1. Germline CDR1 reads LGHDT; CDR2 reads YNNKEL (reference sequence). The trim removed 6 bases at V and 8 bases at J, leaving 4 bases unmatched. CDR3 length: 13 amino acids. The CDR3 DNA is TGTGCCAGCAGTTTAGGGACAGATTCACCCCTCCACTTT. It translates to CASSLGTDSPLHF.

The genes are TRBV6-5 and TRBJ2-3, with D uncertain. The CDR3 runs 15 residues. Germline V gene data show CDR1 as MNHEY and CDR2 as SVGAGI. V lost 1 base, J lost 2 bases, and 10 bases lay in between. The CDR3 DNA follows: TGTGCCAGCAGTTACTGGCAGCCCCCCACAGATACGCAGTATTTT. Protein: CASSYWQPPTDTQYF.

This chain connects TRBV12-3 or TRBV12-4 to TRBJ1-4; 8 nucleotides agree with TRBD1. The length of the CDR3 is 17 residues. V trimming: 6 bases; J trimming: 5 bases; junction bases outside the gene matches: 14. CDR3 sequence (DNA): TGTGCCAGCAGCCACTACTACCGATGGACAGGGAATGAAAAACTGTTTTTT. Translation: CASSHYYRWTGNEKLFF.

The chain recombines TRBV5-6 with TRBJ1-1, with a weak D call TRBD1 (5 bases). The germline V gene has CDR1 SGHDT and CDR2 YYEEEE. This CDR3 comprises 14 residues. V was cut by 4 bases and J by 1 base, with 11 bases left in between. The CDR3 DNA reads as TGTGCCAGCAGCCAATTACAGGAGAACACTGAAGCTTTCTTT. Protein product: CASSQLQENTEAFF.

The chain couples TRBV10-3 to TRBJ1-2; D is possibly TRBD1 (5 bases). The CDR3 is made up of 14 amino acids. CDR1 ENHRY and CDR2 SYGVKD come from the germline V gene. Trimming stripped 0 bases from V and 8 bases from J, with 13 bases between. The CDR3 loop is CAISESSGFMGYTF. Written as DNA, the CDR3 is TGTGCCATCAGTGAGTCGTCAGGGTTTATGGGCTACACCTTC.

The rearrangement joins TRBV19 to TRBJ2-5; the match to TRBD2 covers 9 bases. The CDR3 has 15 amino acids. Germline trimming cut 3 bases from V and 2 bases from J; bases unmatched to any gene: 4. Germline V gene sequence: CDR1 LNHDA, CDR2 SQIVND (reference sequence). The CDR3 DNA follows: TGTGCCAGTAGTATCTTTAGCGGGGGACAAGAGACCCAGTACTTC. It translates to CASSIFSGGQETQYF. Full variable domain (missing parts from reference TRBV19 and TRBJ2-5): DGGITQSPKYLFRKEGQNVTLSCEQNLNHDAMYWYRQDPGQGLRLIYYSQIVNDFQKGDIAEGYSVSREKKESFPLTVTSAQKNPTAFYLCASSIFSGGQETQYFGPGTRLLVL.

This chain connects TRBV6-1 to TRBJ2-2; TRBD2 aligns across 10 bases. Germline lookup yields CDR1 MNHNS and CDR2 SASEGT. J lost 4 bases, V lost 5 bases, and 10 bases had no gene match. The CDR3 is 17 residues long. The CDR3 bases are TGTGCCAGCAGTCGGACTAGCGGAAGGACGGGCACCGGGGAGCTGTTTTTT. Its translation is CASSRTSGRTGTGELFF.

In this sample, this clonotype turned up a few times. The rearrangement joins TRBV7-8 to TRBJ2-5, with 13 nucleotides matching TRBD2. J gave up 5 bases and V 4 bases, and 7 bases lay outside the gene matches. The CDR3 consists of 16 residues. Germline CDR1 SGHVS, CDR2 FQNEAQ. The DNA of the CDR3 is TGTGCCAGCAGCTATACTAGCGGGGGGGAGGTGGAGACCCAGTACTTC. Amino acids: CASSYTSGGEVETQYF.

This clonotype was seen a handful of times. This chain connects TRBV6-1 to TRBJ1-1; a weak D match, TRBD1 (6 bases). Per the germline V gene, CDR1 is MNHNS and CDR2 is SASEGT. The CDR3 runs 16 residues. The ends were cut back, 6 bases at V and 1 base at J, with 18 bases in the middle. DNA for the CDR3: TGTGCCAGCAGCCCCCGGAGAACAGGGCGGAACACTGAAGCTTTCTTT. Residues: CASSPRRTGRNTEAFF.

A note on this clonotype: As the CDR3 is not closed by the conserved phenylalanine or tryptophan, this likely results from a read error. The CDR3 spells CASSTGLAGALSYEQYL. For the CDR3, the DNA is TGTGCCAGCAGTACGGGACTAGCGGGGGCCCTCTCCTACGAGCAGTACCTC. The chain combines TRBV6-1 with TRBJ2-7, with 14 bases aligning to TRBD2. This CDR3 is built from 17 residues. V gave up 5 bases and J gave up 0 bases; unmatched junction bases: 6. Germline V gives CDR1 MNHNS, CDR2 SASEGT.

V gene TRBV5-1 combines with J gene TRBJ2-1; TRBD1 matches at 9 bases. This CDR3 is built from 14 residues. Per germline, CDR1 SGHRS and CDR2 YFSETQ. V trimming: 4 bases; J trimming: 2 bases; junction bases outside the gene matches: 1. The CDR3 protein is CASSRDRAYNEQFF. CDR3 bases: TGCGCCAGCAGCAGGGACAGGGCCTACAATGAGCAGTTCTTC.

This clonotype was counted a few times. This chain links TRBV7-6 with TRBJ2-1; the match to TRBD2 covers 9 bases. The germline CDR1 and CDR2 sequences are SGHVS and FNYEAQ. The CDR3 is made up of 16 amino acids. V lost 0 bases to trimming and J lost 9 bases; unmatched junction nucleotides: 9. CDR3 residues: CASSLAISGGSGEQFF. Written as DNA, the CDR3 is TGTGCCAGCAGCTTAGCGATCAGCGGGGGGTCGGGTGAGCAGTTCTTC.

CDR3 region: CASRPVTSGRKNTQYF. The CDR3 nucleotides read TGTGCCAGCAGACCCGTTACTAGCGGGAGGAAGAATACGCAGTATTTT. The chain has TRBV6-1 and TRBJ2-3, with 12 bases identical to TRBD2. V shed 6 bases, J shed 7 bases, and the junction held 11 bases outside the gene matches. Per the germline V gene, CDR1 is MNHNS and CDR2 is SASEGT. CDR3 length: 16 residues.

The chain joins TRBV18 to TRBJ1-2; 8 positions agree with TRBD1. V shed 6 bases, J shed 8 bases, and the junction held 11 bases outside the gene matches. Germline lookup yields CDR1 KGHSH and CDR2 LQKENI. The CDR3 loop spans 14 amino acids. CDR3 loop: CASSANGQGGGYTF. In DNA, the CDR3 is TGTGCCAGCTCCGCTAACGGACAGGGAGGAGGCTACACCTTC.

This clonotype appeared a few times. The chain recombines TRBV15 with TRBJ1-1, with TRBD1 matching 7 bases. Unmatched junction bases numbered 10, after V lost 4 bases and J lost 5 bases. The length of the CDR3 is 15 residues. From germline, CDR1 is LNHNV and CDR2 YYDKDF (reference sequence). Here the CDR3 DNA reads TGTGCCACCAGCACCCGGACAGGAAAAGAAACTGAAGCTTTCTTT. It translates to CATSTRTGKETEAFF.

This sequence joins TRBV15 and TRBJ2-7, with 7 bases lining up with TRBD1. The CDR3 sequence is 14 residues long. V lost 4 bases, J lost 2 bases, and 5 bases stayed unmatched. CDR1 and CDR2 (germline): LNHNV, YYDKDF (reference sequence). The CDR3 bases are TGTGCCACCAGCACCCGGACAGGAGCCTACGAGCAGTACTTC. Its protein product is CATSTRTGAYEQYF.

V gene TRBV20-1 combines with J gene TRBJ2-2; 8 bases are a match to TRBD1. The germline V gene encodes CDR1 DFQATT and CDR2 SNEGSKA (reference sequence). Germline trimming cut 6 bases from V and 4 bases from J; bases unmatched to any gene: 4. The CDR3 loop spans 13 amino acids. CDR3 sequence reads: CSAPDRATGELFF. The CDR3, as DNA: TGCAGTGCCCCGGACAGGGCCACCGGGGAGCTGTTTTTT.

The V call is TRBV7-2, the J call TRBJ1-2; 9 nucleotides align to TRBD1. This CDR3 is built from 16 residues. V shed 4 bases, J shed 8 bases, and the junction held 14 bases outside the gene matches. CDR1 SGHTA and CDR2 FQGNSA come from the germline V gene. In DNA, the CDR3 is TGTGCCAGCAGCTCTCTCGACAGGGGGAGGACGACGGGCTACACCTTC. Protein: CASSSLDRGRTTGYTF.

The gene calls are TRBV20-1 and TRBJ1-3; no reliable D call. The germline V gene encodes CDR1 DFQATT and CDR2 SNEGSKA (reference sequence). Between the trimmed V and J ends, which lost 5 bases and 4 bases, there was a span of 15 bases. The CDR3 loop spans 14 amino acids. CDR3 residues: CSAQNDNYGNTIYF. The DNA of the CDR3 is TGCAGTGCTCAAAACGACAATTACGGAAACACCATATATTTT.

This clonotype showed up just once. The rearrangement joins TRBV5-4 to TRBJ2-3; a weak D match, TRBD1 (6 bases). V was clipped by 4 bases and J by 6 bases, with 18 bases between them. CDR3 length equals 15 residues. The germline CDR1 and CDR2 sequences are SGHNT and YYREEE (reference sequence). The CDR3 spells CASSKQGGKSDTQYF. The CDR3 coding sequence is TGTGCCAGCAGCAAACAAGGGGGAAAGTCGGATACGCAGTATTTT.

This chain uses TRBV3-1 with TRBJ2-7; 9 nucleotides agree with TRBD1. There are 13 residues in the CDR3. Germline loops: CDR1 LGHDT, CDR2 YNNKEL (reference sequence). V lost 4 bases, J lost 5 bases, and 3 bases stayed unmatched. CDR3 in DNA: TGTGCCAGCAGCCCCCGGGACAGGGACGAGCAGTACTTC. Its translation is CASSPRDRDEQYF.

This sequence joins TRBV20-1 and TRBJ1-5; TRBD1 matches at 9 bases. Germline CDR1 reads DFQATT; CDR2 reads SNEGSKA (reference sequence). This CDR3 has 15 amino acids. The junction had 4 bases not matched to a gene; V was cut back by 4 bases and J by 0 bases. Written as DNA, the CDR3 is TGCAGTGCTAAACAGGGGGCCTATAGCAATCAGCCCCAGCATTTT. This gives the protein CSAKQGAYSNQPQHF.

This clonotype has just a few counts. The chain employs TRBV27 and TRBJ1-2; the D is unclear. The V and J ends lost 5 bases and 8 bases respectively, with 18 bases between them. CDR3 length: 14 residues. Germline V gene sequence: CDR1 MNHEY, CDR2 SMNVEV (reference sequence). CDR3 coding DNA: TGTGCCAGCAGTCGAGCCTACGGAAATAGGGGCTACACCTTC. Translating it yields CASSRAYGNRGYTF.

This clonotype was seen a handful of times. The chain links TRBV19 to TRBJ1-1; 8 bases are a match to TRBD1. Germline CDR1 LNHDA, CDR2 SQIVND (reference sequence). The CDR3 runs to 14 residues. The J segment lost 5 bases and the V segment lost 7 bases, leaving 9 bases of the junction unmatched. CDR3 amino acids: CASTFGQGGTEAFF. Written as DNA, the CDR3 is TGTGCCAGTACCTTCGGACAGGGTGGGACTGAAGCTTTCTTT.

This clonotype showed up just a few times. The chain employs TRBV18 and TRBJ1-5; weak D call: TRBD1 (5 bases). The CDR3 extends over 16 amino acids. Germline V gene data show CDR1 as KGHSH and CDR2 as LQKENI. Deletions cut 1 base from V and 3 bases from J, with 13 bases between. The DNA of the CDR3 is TGTGCCAGCTCACCACGAAGTCAGGGACTCAATCAGCCCCAGCATTTT. Its protein product is CASSPRSQGLNQPQHF. Together with reference TRBV18 and TRBJ1-5, the CDR3 gives the full variable domain: NAGVMQNPRHLVRRRGQEARLRCSPMKGHSHVYWYRQLPEEGLKFMVYLQKENIIDESGMPKERFSAEFPKEGPSILRIQQVVRGDSAAYFCASSPRSQGLNQPQHFGDGTRLSIL.

This chain connects TRBV18 to TRBJ1-2; TRBD1 matches at 9 bases. The V segment lost 3 bases and the J segment 1 base; nucleotides outside the gene matches: 3. The germline CDR1 and CDR2 sequences are KGHSH and LQKENI. The CDR3 is 15 residues long. CDR3 bases: TGTGCCAGCTCACCTGGACAGGGGAGTAACTATGGCTACACCTTC. It translates to CASSPGQGSNYGYTF.

This clonotype was seen just once. The J gene is TRBJ2-5, the V gene TRBV4-3; 8 bases are a match to TRBD1. J was trimmed by 4 bases and V by 3 bases; bases with no gene match: 7. CDR3 length: 15 amino acids. Germline V gene lookup returns CDR1 LGHNA and CDR2 YSLEER. This CDR3 reads CASSQGDRRAETQYF. The CDR3 region has the DNA TGCGCCAGCAGCCAGGGGGACAGGCGCGCAGAGACCCAGTACTTC.